A selection of T cell receptor beta chains follows, all from one sample in a study of patients and donors after allogeneic stem cell transplantation. TCRdb processed the RT-PCR reads anew with MiXCR; each CDR3 protein has one entry. Of nearly 20,000 distinct CDR3 sequences listed, 4.5% to 6% were seen once; the top ten hold roughly 40%. Input material: blood, either unsorted or a sorted T cell fraction (not recorded which). The receptors stem from a human donor who was either an allogeneic HSCT recipient or a stem cell or donor lymphocyte infusion donor (not recorded which). It is not recorded whose cells these are; they may come from a transplant donor. CDR3s include the opening cysteine and the closing phenylalanine or tryptophan. D genes are given only for firm matches. Not all rows give a size; the values are once, few, many and, for expanded clones, a class.

J gene	V gene	D gene	clone size	CDR3 protein	CDR3 DNA
TRBJ2-5	TRBV7-9	TRBD2	many	CASSLGASGRFQETQYF	TGTGCCAGCAGCTTAGGAGCGAGCGGGAGGTTCCAAGAGACCCAGTACTTC
TRBJ2-5	TRBV7-9	TRBD1	many	CASSLEGTGTETQYF	TGTGCCAGCAGCTTAGAGGGGACAGGGACAGAGACCCAGTACTTC
TRBJ2-1	TRBV9	-	many	CASSLEGSGGYNEQFF	TGTGCCAGCAGCCTAGAGGGTAGCGGAGGCTACAATGAGCAGTTCTTC
TRBJ2-1	TRBV2	-	few	CASIDPGVDEQFF	TGTGCCAGCATCGACCCAGGGGTAGATGAGCAGTTCTTC
TRBJ2-7	TRBV7-8	-	many	CASSMFWEQYF	TGTGCCAGCAGCATGTTTTGGGAGCAGTACTTC
TRBJ1-1	TRBV7-9	TRBD1	few	CASSPRGQKNTEAFF	TGTGCCAGCAGTCCAAGGGGACAGAAGAACACTGAAGCTTTCTTT
TRBJ1-3	TRBV10-3	-	many	CAISDSVVGNTIYF	TGTGCCATCAGTGATTCTGTAGTTGGAAACACCATATATTTT
TRBJ2-5	TRBV6-5	-	many	CASSYSVWSETQYF	TGTGCCAGCAGTTACTCGGTCTGGAGCGAGACCCAGTACTTC
TRBJ2-7	TRBV15	-	many	CATSRDTVYEQYF	TGTGCCACCAGCAGAGATACCGTCTACGAGCAGTACTTC
TRBJ2-3	TRBV9	TRBD1	few	CASSAPTGGRTDTQYF	TGTGCCAGCAGCGCACCGACAGGGGGCAGGACAGATACGCAGTATTTT
TRBJ2-3	TRBV3-1	-	many	CASSPFRGSPSTDTQYF	TGTGCCAGCAGCCCCTTCCGAGGGAGTCCTAGCACAGATACGCAGTATTTT
TRBJ2-2	TRBV7-3	-	many	CASSLLGSGELFF	TGTGCCAGCAGCTTACTGGGATCCGGGGAGCTGTTTTTT
TRBJ1-3	TRBV28	-	few	CASKESGRNTIYF	TGTGCCAGCAAGGAGTCTGGACGTAACACCATATATTTT
TRBJ2-1	TRBV6-5	TRBD2	many	CASSSPLAVEQFF	TGTGCCAGCAGTTCCCCCCTAGCGGTTGAGCAGTTCTTC
TRBJ2-7	TRBV7-9	-	many	CASSSTVPPGIYEQYF	TGTGCCAGCAGCTCCACTGTCCCCCCTGGGATTTACGAGCAGTACTTC
TRBJ2-3	TRBV19	TRBD2	-	CASSGGLSFLTDTQYF	TGTGCCAGTAGTGGGGGACTATCCTTTTTAACAGATACGCAGTATTTT
TRBJ2-1	TRBV7-2	TRBD2	-	CASSLESGGGHNEQFF	TGTGCCAGCAGCTTAGAAAGCGGGGGGGGGCACAATGAGCAGTTCTTC
TRBJ2-7	TRBV7-2	-	few	CASSPGGVQGSYEQYF	TGTGCCAGCAGCCCGGGTGGGGTTCAAGGCTCCTACGAGCAGTACTTC
TRBJ1-4	TRBV3-1	TRBD1	few	CASSPTGEVKLFF	TGTGCCAGCAGCCCGACAGGGGAGGTAAAACTGTTTTTT
TRBJ2-5	TRBV7-3	-	many	CASSLTPIQETQYF	TGTGCCAGCAGCTTAACCCCGATCCAAGAGACCCAGTACTTC
TRBJ2-7	TRBV18	-	once	CASSGGPGGEQYF	TGTGCCAGCTCTGGCGGGCCTGGGGGGGAGCAGTACTTC
TRBJ2-2	TRBV2	-	many	CASSETLRGTGELFF	TGTGCCAGCAGTGAGACCCTCCGGGGGACCGGGGAGCTGTTTTTT
TRBJ2-3	TRBV2	-	many	CASSEGPRDTQYF	TGTGCCAGCAGTGAAGGACCCCGAGATACGCAGTATTTT
TRBJ2-7	TRBV10-3	TRBD1	many	CAISDRGRYEQYF	TGTGCCATCAGTGACAGGGGGCGCTACGAGCAGTACTTC
TRBJ2-7	TRBV5-1	-	many	CASSPGPPRDYEQYF	TGCGCCAGCAGCCCTGGGCCGCCCAGAGATTACGAGCAGTACTTC
TRBJ2-3	TRBV6-2/TRBV6-3	-	many	CASTYPKGTQYF	TGTGCCAGCACCTACCCGAAGGGTACGCAGTATTTT
TRBJ2-1	TRBV9	-	many	CASSVGGLASYNEQFF	TGTGCCAGCAGCGTAGGGGGGTTAGCGAGCTACAATGAGCAGTTCTTC
TRBJ2-5	TRBV20-1	-	-	CSARGDWGTGETQYF	TGCAGTGCTAGAGGAGATTGGGGAACGGGAGAGACCCAGTACTTC
TRBJ2-3	TRBV20-1	TRBD2	few	CSALDSGASTDTQYF	TGCAGTGCCCTGGATAGCGGGGCTAGCACAGATACGCAGTATTTT